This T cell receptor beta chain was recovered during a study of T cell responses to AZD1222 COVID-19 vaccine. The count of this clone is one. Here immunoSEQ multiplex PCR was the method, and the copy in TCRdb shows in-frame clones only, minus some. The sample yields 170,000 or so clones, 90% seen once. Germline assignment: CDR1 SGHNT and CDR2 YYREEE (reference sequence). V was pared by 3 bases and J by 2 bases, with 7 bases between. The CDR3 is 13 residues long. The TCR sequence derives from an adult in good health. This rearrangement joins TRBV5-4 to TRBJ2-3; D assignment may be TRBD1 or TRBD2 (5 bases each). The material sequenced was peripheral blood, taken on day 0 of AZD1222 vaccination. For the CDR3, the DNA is TGTGCCAGCAGCTCAGGGACCACAGATACGCAGTATTTT. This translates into CASSSGTTDTQYF.